This paragraph reports one TCR beta chain. The entry originates in a study of blood T cell repertoires in COVID-19. The CDR3 is made up of 14 amino acids. Germline V gene data show CDR1 as SEHNR and CDR2 as FQNEAQ (reference sequence). Losses at the gene ends were 6 bases for V and 5 bases for J; bases not matched to a gene: 9. The data were produced by immunoSEQ multiplex PCR, yet TCRdb's version contains in-frame clones alone and is incomplete. The table includes under 300,000 clones, around 90% detected once. The V gene is TRBV7-9, the J gene TRBJ2-5, with 7 bases aligning to TRBD1. This clonotype originated in a man aged 30 to 45 with COVID-19, enrolled during active disease. The sequenced sample consisted of peripheral blood. The CDR3 nucleotides read TGTGCCAGCAGATACGACAGGGAGAGGGAGACCCAGTACTTC. It encodes CASRYDRERETQYF.